This T cell receptor (beta chain) was identified in a study of vaccination effects on CD4 cells after COVID-19. Whole-study findings and limits: After vaccination of healthy people, only 1 of 255 vaccine-induced clones cross-reacted with common cold coronaviruses.

Assay: immunoSEQ multiplex PCR; the TCRdb copy retains only in-frame clones and omits some. The table lists tens of thousands of clones, about 80% of them singletons. The CDR3 extends over 12 amino acids. In germline, CDR1 is MNHEY, CDR2 SVGEGT. The V gene lost 5 bases and the J gene lost 10 bases, with 14 bases spanning the gap. Before sequencing, viral peptide pools were used by the ViraFEST assay to expand antigen-specific CD4+ T cells. CD4+ T cells were isolated after around ten days of culture. Vaccination of participants consisted of two doses of either the BNT162b2 or mRNA-1273 vaccine. Testing of the vaccine recipients showed negative nucleocapsid antibodies and no prior SARS-CoV-2 infection. After two million PBMC were placed in each well, they were cultured with 8.5 to 10 IU/ml IL-2 and 10 ug/ml peptides. On days 3 and 7, fresh IL-2 medium replaced half the medium. As regards this clone: Its antigen is not known.

This specimen was CD4+ T cells from PBMCs cultured with HCoV-229E spike peptides, taken after COVID-19 vaccination. The sequence derives from a human donor who received a COVID-19 vaccine. The genes are TRBV6-2 or TRBV6-3 and TRBJ1-1; D gene unclear. The CDR3 loop reads CASSDEVLRAFF. CDR3 in DNA: TGTGCCAGCAGTGACGAGGTGTTGAGAGCTTTCTTT.